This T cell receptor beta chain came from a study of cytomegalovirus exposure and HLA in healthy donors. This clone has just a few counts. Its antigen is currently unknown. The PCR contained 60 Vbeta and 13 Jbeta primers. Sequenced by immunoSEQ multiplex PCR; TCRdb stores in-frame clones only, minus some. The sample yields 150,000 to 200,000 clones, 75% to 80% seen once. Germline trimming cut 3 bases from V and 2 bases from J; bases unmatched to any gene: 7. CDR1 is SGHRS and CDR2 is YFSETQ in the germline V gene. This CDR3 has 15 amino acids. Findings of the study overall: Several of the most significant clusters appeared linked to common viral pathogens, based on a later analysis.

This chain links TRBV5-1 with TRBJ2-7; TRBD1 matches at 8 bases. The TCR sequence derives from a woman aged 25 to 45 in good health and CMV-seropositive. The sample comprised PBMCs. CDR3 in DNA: TGCGCCAGCAGCTCGTGGCAGGGGGCACCCTACGAGCAGTACTTC. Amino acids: CASSSWQGAPYEQYF.